A single sample is the source of the 28 T cell receptor beta chains below, sequenced in a study of T cells in women clearing cervical HPV infection. The method was immunoSEQ multiplex PCR; TCRdb's version includes in-frame clones alone and lacks a portion of them. This specimen shows some 46,000 clones; the ten leading clones hold less than 40%. The source material was blood buffy coat. These receptors were taken from a woman aged 18-69 years with a cervical HPV16 infection that either progressed to CIN3+ or cleared (not recorded which).

Remarks on this clone: The read gets to within 3 residues of the CDR3 end, and the germline J gene fills in the rest. The V and J genes are TRBV6-2 or TRBV6-3 and TRBJ2-2, with TRBD2 as a possible D gene (5 bases). In germline, CDR1 is MNHEY, CDR2 SVGEGT. Trimming removed 6 bases from V and 5 bases from J, with 10 bases in between. The CDR3 has 13 amino acids. The CDR3 spells CASSWTDTGELFF. The sequenced CDR3 bases are TGTGCCAGCAGCTGGACTGATACCGGGGAG.

As for this clone: The CDR3 end falls 3 residues outside the read, so it is completed with the germline J gene. This chain joins TRBV11-2 and TRBJ2-5; 9 nucleotides line up with TRBD2. The CDR3 runs to 15 residues. The J segment lost 0 bases and the V segment lost 5 bases, leaving 4 bases of the junction unmatched. Germline values: CDR1 SGHAT, CDR2 FQNNGV. Here the CDR3 reads CASSPSGGNQETQYF. CDR3 bases read: TGTGCCAGCAGCCCCAGCGGGGGGAACCAAGAGACC.

In regard to this clone: The read comes to an end 3 residues before the CDR3 does, leaving the germline J gene to fill in the end. The gene calls are TRBV19 and TRBJ2-3; 9 nucleotides match TRBD1. There are 13 residues in the CDR3. CDR1 is LNHDA, CDR2 SQIVND, per germline (reference sequence). The CDR3 DNA, read in part, is TGTGCCAGTAGCTCGACAGGGGGAGAGACG. This encodes CASSSTGGET. The entire CDR3 protein is CASSSTGGETQYF.

Notes on this clone: The read halts 3 residues ahead of the CDR3 end, with the missing end drawn from the germline J gene. This chain connects TRBV7-2 to TRBJ2-1; D gene uncertain. V was shortened by 5 bases and J by 2 bases, with 7 bases between the two germline ends. The germline gives CDR1 SGHTA, CDR2 FQGNSA. This CDR3 region has 13 residues. CDR3 DNA (partial): TGTGCCAGCAGCACACAAACCTACAATGAG. Translation gives CASSTQTYNE. In full, the CDR3 reads CASSTQTYNEQFF.

As regards this clone: The read ends 3 residues before the CDR3 terminus; that terminus is restored from the germline J gene. This chain connects TRBV20-1 to TRBJ1-2; a possible D gene is TRBD1 (5 bases). V was pared by 3 bases and J by 6 bases, with 14 bases between. Germline V gives CDR1 DFQATT, CDR2 SNEGSKA (reference sequence). The CDR3 has 13 amino acids. CDR3 bases read: TGCAGTGCTAGCCCAGGGAACTCGGATGGC. Its protein product is CSASPGNSDG. From start to end, the CDR3 is CSASPGNSDGYTF.

Concerning this clone: The read halts 3 residues ahead of the CDR3 end, with the missing end drawn from the germline J gene. The rearrangement links TRBV20-1 to TRBJ2-3, with D unclear. Germline V CDR1 and CDR2: DFQATT, SNEGSKA (reference sequence). With 3 bases removed from V and 2 bases from J, the gap between germline ends came to 9 bases. The CDR3 consists of 13 residues. The CDR3 sequence: CSASQVLTDTQYF. CDR3 DNA (partial): TGCAGTGCTAGTCAGGTTCTCACAGATACG.

For this clone: The read ends 3 residues before the CDR3 terminus; that terminus is restored from the germline J gene. The V gene is TRBV19, the J gene TRBJ1-1; D is unclear. Trimming pared 7 bases from V and 0 bases from J, leaving 12 bases between. The CDR3 extends over 14 amino acids. The germline V gene has CDR1 LNHDA and CDR2 SQIVND (reference sequence). The CDR3 here is CASTSGFMNTEAFF. CDR3 bases read: TGTGCCAGTACCTCGGGGTTCATGAACACTGAA.

Worth noting for this clone: The CDR3 end falls 3 residues outside the read, so it is completed with the germline J gene. The J gene is TRBJ2-3, the V gene TRBV19, with 12 bases matching TRBD1. The CDR3 contains 21 residues. Germline V CDR1 and CDR2: LNHDA, SQIVND (reference sequence). CDR3: CASTTIEPRDGTGGYGQPQYF. The DNA read from the CDR3 is TGTGCCAGTACCACCATCGAACCGCGCGACGGGACAGGGGGCTACGGTCAGCCG.

Comments on this clone: Read sequence stops 3 residues before the CDR3 end, and the germline J gene provides the missing end. The chain couples TRBV7-3 to TRBJ2-2, with D uncertain. Germline-derived CDR1 and CDR2 are SGHTA and FQGTGA. V lost 0 bases, J lost 4 bases, and 6 bases lay in between. This CDR3 spans 14 amino acids. Partial CDR3 DNA: TGTGCCAGCAGCTTAACAGGGCTCACCGGGGAG. As protein: CASSLTGLTGE. In full, the CDR3 reads CASSLTGLTGELFF. Full variable domain (outside the CDR3, taken from reference TRBV7-3 and TRBJ2-2): GAGVSQTPSNKVTEKGKYVELRCDPISGHTALYWYRQSLGQGPEFLIYFQGTGAADDSGLPNDRFFAVRPEGSVSTLKIQRTERGDSAVYLCASSLTGLTGELFFGEGSRLTVL.

Concerning this clone itself: The read comes to an end 3 residues before the CDR3 does, leaving the germline J gene to fill in the end. This chain links TRBV4-2 with TRBJ2-1, with D perhaps matching TRBD2 (5 bases). Per the germline V gene, CDR1 is LGHNA and CDR2 is YNFKEQ. This CDR3 is 15 amino acids long. Trimming shortened V by 2 bases and J by 0 bases, and 8 bases separated the two germline ends. The CDR3 is CASSQSGSSYNEQFF. CDR3 DNA, as far as it was read: TGTGCCAGCAGCCAAAGCGGTAGCTCCTACAATGAG.

The CDR3 DNA, read in part, is TGTGCCAGCAGCTTTGCAGGGGGCTCAGGCCAGCCC. Translated: CASSFAGGSGQP. The complete CDR3 sequence is CASSFAGGSGQPQHF. The chain links TRBV7-2 to TRBJ1-5, with TRBD1 identical over 8 bases. The read finishes 3 residues shy of the CDR3 end, and the germline J gene is used to complete it. CDR1 is SGHTA and CDR2 is FQGNSA in the germline V gene. J lost 7 bases, V lost 3 bases, and 8 bases had no gene match. This CDR3 contains 15 residues.

With regard to this clone: The read finishes 3 residues shy of the CDR3 end, and the germline J gene is used to complete it. The chain carries TRBV7-9 and TRBJ1-1; perhaps TRBD1 as D (6 bases). Deletions cut 5 bases from V and 5 bases from J, with 9 bases between. The CDR3 is made up of 12 amino acids. CDR1 is SEHNR and CDR2 is FQNEAQ in the germline V gene (reference sequence). The sequenced CDR3 bases are TGTGCCAGCAGCCTCACAGGGACTGAA. Translated, it gives CASSLTGTE. The CDR3 as a whole reads CASSLTGTEAFF.

Regarding this clone: The read gets to within 3 residues of the CDR3 end, and the germline J gene fills in the rest. The chain employs TRBV6-2 or TRBV6-3 and TRBJ2-3; D possibly corresponds to TRBD2 (6 bases). Germline assignment: CDR1 MNHEY and CDR2 SVGEGT. V was clipped by 2 bases and J by 3 bases, with 9 bases between them. The CDR3 runs to 14 residues. CDR3 region: CASSYLAKTDTQYF. CDR3 DNA, as far as it was read: TGTGCCAGCAGTTACCTAGCGAAGACAGATACG.

Regarding this clone: The read stops 3 residues short of the end of the CDR3; the missing end is completed from the germline J gene. The V and J genes are TRBV5-1 and TRBJ2-7, with 10 bases lining up with TRBD1. Germline V CDR1 and CDR2: SGHRS, YFSETQ. The CDR3 spans 15 residues. V gave up 3 bases and J gave up 3 bases; unmatched junction bases: 6. CDR3 DNA (partial): TGCGCCAGCAGCTCAACCGGGACAGGGGACTACGAG. The encoded protein is CASSSTGTGDYE. The whole CDR3 protein is CASSSTGTGDYEQYF.

Worth noting for this clone: The read ends 3 residues shy of where the CDR3 ends; the end is completed using the germline J gene. The genes are TRBV18 and TRBJ2-2; TRBD1 matches at 7 bases. CDR3 length: 15 residues. Germline V gene data show CDR1 as KGHSH and CDR2 as LQKENI. The CDR3 here is CASSSGQAGIEKLFF. Partial CDR3 DNA: TGTGCCAGCTCCAGTGGACAGGCTGGGATTGAAAAG. The entire variable domain, with the rest obtained from reference TRBV18 and TRBJ2-2, is as follows: NAGVMQNPRHLVRRRGQEARLRCSPMKGHSHVYWYRQLPEEGLKFMVYLQKENIIDESGMPKERFSAEFPKEGPSILRIQQVVRGDSAAYFCASSSGQAGIEKLFFGEGSRLTVL.

A word on this clone: The CDR3 end lies 3 residues beyond the end of the read and is filled in from the germline J gene. This chain links TRBV14 with TRBJ2-3, with 8 bases that match TRBD1. Germline CDR1 and CDR2: SGHDN and FVKESK. This CDR3 has 14 amino acids. CDR3 DNA, as far as it was read: TGTGCCAGCAGCCAAGCGGGACAGGAACAGACG. It translates to CASSQAGQEQT. The whole CDR3 is CASSQAGQEQTQYF.

A remark on this clone: The CDR3 is cut off 3 residues early in the read; its end comes from the germline J gene. The V and J genes are TRBV11-3 and TRBJ2-5; D might be TRBD2 (7 bases). V lost 5 bases and J lost 5, with 18 bases in between. CDR3 length equals 15 residues. Looked up from germline, CDR1 is SGHNT and CDR2 is YENEEA. CDR3 bases read: TGTGCCAGCAGCCGGGGGGATAACAGGGTGGAGACC. Protein product: CASSRGDNRVET. From start to end, the CDR3 is CASSRGDNRVETQYF.

To note about this clone: The read terminates 3 residues ahead of where the CDR3 ends, so the germline J gene completes it. The chain carries TRBV5-8 and TRBJ2-3; 7 bases fit TRBD2. There are 15 residues in the CDR3. The V gene's germline CDR1 is SGHTS and CDR2 YDEGEE. Losses at the gene ends were 2 bases for V and 2 bases for J; bases not matched to a gene: 5. This CDR3 reads CASSFRSGTTDTQYF. The part of the CDR3 DNA that was read is TGTGCCAGCAGCTTCCGCAGCGGGACCACAGATACG.

Concerning this clone: The CDR3 end is not reached by the read, which stops 3 residues before it; the germline J gene fills it in. The gene calls are TRBV19 and TRBJ1-2; D possibly corresponds to TRBD1 (5 bases). This CDR3 spans 12 amino acids. Germline V lookup: CDR1 LNHDA, CDR2 SQIVND (reference sequence). Trimming removed 6 bases from V and 7 bases from J, with 12 bases in between. CDR3: CASREEGVGYTF. The sequenced CDR3 bases are TGTGCCAGTAGGGAGGAAGGGGTTGGC.

Turning to this clone: The read stops 3 residues short of the end of the CDR3; the missing end is completed from the germline J gene. V usage is TRBV11-3 and J usage is TRBJ2-7; D remains ambiguous. Per germline, CDR1 SGHNT and CDR2 YENEEA. V gave up 1 base and J gave up 2 bases, with 9 bases separating them. This CDR3 has 14 residues. The sequenced part of the CDR3 DNA is TGTGCCAGCAGCTTAGGCGGAACTCCCTACGAG. Protein: CASSLGGTPYE. The whole CDR3 is CASSLGGTPYEQYF.

Comments on this clone: The CDR3 goes on 3 residues after the read ends, and that part is filled in from the germline J gene. The rearrangement joins TRBV5-1 to TRBJ2-6; no clear D. The CDR3 spans 17 residues. Per the germline V gene, CDR1 is SGHRS and CDR2 is YFSETQ. V was shortened by 2 bases and J by 0 bases, with 12 bases between the two germline ends. The CDR3 protein is CASSLGPGSSGANVLTF. The part of the CDR3 DNA that was read is TGCGCCAGCAGCTTAGGTCCAGGTAGCTCTGGGGCCAACGTC.

Points on this clone: The CDR3 extends 3 residues past the end of the read, so its final part is completed from the germline J gene. The rearrangement links TRBV20-1 to TRBJ2-7, with D possibly being TRBD2 (6 bases). Trimming removed 7 bases at V and 4 bases at J, with 17 bases between. The CDR3 length is 13 residues. Germline CDR1 is DFQATT and CDR2 is SNEGSKA (reference sequence). CDR3 residues: CSVTRDNVYEQYF. The CDR3 DNA, read in part, is TGCAGTGTTACGCGGGATAATGTATACGAG.

In regard to this clone: The read ends 3 residues before the CDR3 terminus; that terminus is restored from the germline J gene. The genes are TRBV6-1 and TRBJ1-2, with D possibly TRBD1 on 5 matching bases. There are 14 residues in the CDR3. Trimming removed 1 base from V and 2 bases from J, with 8 bases in between. Germline values: CDR1 MNHNS, CDR2 SASEGT. CDR3 DNA (partial): TGTGCCAGCAGTGAAGGACAGCCCAACTATGGC. The encoded protein is CASSEGQPNYG. The whole CDR3 sequence is CASSEGQPNYGYTF.

In the case of this clone: From the germline J gene comes the end of the CDR3, since the read stops 3 residues before it. The genes are TRBV19 and TRBJ2-5; perhaps TRBD1 as D (6 bases). With 7 bases removed from V and 5 bases from J, the gap between germline ends came to 14 bases. Germline CDR1 LNHDA, CDR2 SQIVND (reference sequence). The CDR3 contains 13 residues. The chain's CDR3 is CASTPQGRETQYF. Partial CDR3 DNA: TGTGCCAGTACGCCACAGGGTCGGGAGACC.

Regarding this clone: Coverage ceases 3 residues before the CDR3 finishes, and the germline J gene fills in the end. The chain recombines TRBV5-1 with TRBJ2-3; D possibly corresponds to TRBD2 (5 bases). This CDR3 contains 14 residues. Trimming pared 5 bases from V and 0 bases from J, leaving 10 bases between. In germline, CDR1 is SGHRS, CDR2 YFSETQ. The part of the CDR3 DNA that was read is TGCGCCAGCAGTTCCACGGGGAGCACAGATACG. Its translation: CASSSTGSTDT. The complete CDR3 sequence is CASSSTGSTDTQYF.

Worth noting for this clone: The CDR3 extends 3 residues past the end of the read, so its final part is completed from the germline J gene. The chain employs TRBV6-2 or TRBV6-3 and TRBJ2-1, with 9 bases fitting TRBD2. CDR3 length equals 13 residues. In germline, CDR1 is MNHEY, CDR2 SVGEGT. V lost 5 bases to trimming and J lost 7 bases; unmatched junction nucleotides: 3. The sequenced CDR3 bases are TGTGCCAGCAGTCCCCTAGCGGGGAATGAG. This sequence encodes CASSPLAGNE. The full CDR3 sequence reads CASSPLAGNEQFF.

Note on this clone: The missing CDR3 end, 3 residues past where the read stops, is filled in from the germline J gene. The chain couples TRBV7-9 to TRBJ2-1; 8 nucleotides match TRBD1. Germline lookup yields CDR1 SEHNR and CDR2 FQNEAQ (reference sequence). The CDR3 loop spans 14 amino acids. J gave up 8 bases and V 2 bases, and 5 bases lay outside the gene matches. The CDR3 region is CASSLQGAVDEQFF. Incomplete CDR3 DNA: TGTGCCAGCAGCTTACAGGGGGCAGTCGATGAG.

CDR3 DNA (partial): TGCGCCAGCAGCTTGACTGGTTTCGTGGGGGGGCTCGGGGAGACC. Protein product: CASSLTGFVGGLGET. The entire CDR3 is CASSLTGFVGGLGETQYF. The chain employs TRBV5-1 and TRBJ2-5; TRBD2 might be the D (7 bases). The CDR3 extends 3 residues past the end of the read, so its final part is completed from the germline J gene. This CDR3 spans 18 amino acids. Trimming cost V 1 base and J 5 bases, with 24 bases left between them. Germline V gene data show CDR1 as SGHRS and CDR2 as YFSETQ.